The 8 T cell receptor beta chains below come from one sample, sequenced in a study of OX40 agonist ivuxolimab in advanced cancers. Some clones are missing from TCRdb's copy, which holds only in-frame ones; the method was immunoSEQ multiplex PCR. The sample holds more than 40,000 clones, roughly 89% seen once. Material: CD4+ or CD8+ T cells sorted from blood, obtained in a trial of the OX40 agonist ivuxolimab. These TCRs come from an adult with an advanced solid tumor such as melanoma, head and neck, liver or kidney cancer.

V is TRBV4-1 and J is TRBJ2-7, with a weak D call TRBD1 (6 bases). Germline V gives CDR1 MGHRA, CDR2 YSYEKL. The length of the CDR3 is 15 residues. The V and J ends lost 5 bases and 2 bases respectively, with 16 bases between them. Here the CDR3 reads CASSVRDNAAYEQYF. CDR3 in DNA: TGCGCCAGCAGCGTCCGGGACAACGCAGCCTACGAGCAGTACTTC.

The chain joins TRBV7-9 to TRBJ1-1; 8 bases map to TRBD1. Unmatched junction bases numbered 6, after V lost 5 bases and J lost 1 base. Per germline, CDR1 SEHNR and CDR2 FQNEAQ (reference sequence). The CDR3 is made up of 15 amino acids. The CDR3 region is CASSLRDRRNTEAFF. The CDR3 DNA sequence: TGTGCCAGCAGCCTAAGGGACAGGAGGAACACTGAAGCTTTCTTT.

This chain joins TRBV2 and TRBJ1-5; D remains unclear. Germline V lookup: CDR1 SNHLY, CDR2 FYNNEI. The CDR3 runs to 13 residues. Trimming shortened V by 7 bases and J by 0 bases, and 7 bases separated the two germline ends. The CDR3 sequence is CASTMYSNQPQHF. CDR3 DNA: TGTGCCAGCACTATGTATAGCAATCAGCCCCAGCATTTT.

The chain recombines TRBV4-1 with TRBJ1-5; the D is unclear. This CDR3 has 13 residues. V was trimmed by 1 base and J by 4 bases, leaving 5 bases between them. The germline V gene encodes CDR1 MGHRA and CDR2 YSYEKL. The CDR3 nucleotides read TGCGCCAGCAGCCAAGGAAGGAATCAGCCCCAGCATTTT. Translation: CASSQGRNQPQHF.

V and J are TRBV9 and TRBJ1-1; D unresolved. The CDR3 has 13 residues. V lost 4 bases to trimming and J lost 11 bases, with 18 bases between them. CDR1 is SGDLS and CDR2 is YYNGEE in the germline V gene. The CDR3 loop is CASSPMVGRWAFF. The CDR3 bases are TGTGCCAGCAGCCCCATGGTGGGCAGATGGGCTTTCTTT.

The genes are TRBV21-1 and TRBJ2-7; TRBD2 is the table's D call and was not checked against the DNA. TRBV21-1 is marked as a pseudogene. This CDR3 contains 14 residues. The CDR3 DNA is TGTGCCAGCAGCAAAGCTTGGAGCACAAACGAGCAGTACTTC. It translates to CASSKAWSTNEQYF.

Only a few counts were recorded for this clone. The chain uses TRBV15 and TRBJ1-1, with D hard to call. Germline lookup yields CDR1 LNHNV and CDR2 YYDKDF (reference sequence). Trimming removed 8 bases from V and 11 bases from J, with 15 bases in between. The CDR3 is 11 amino acids. The chain's CDR3 is CATGFSVGAFF. The DNA of the CDR3 is TGTGCCACCGGTTTCAGTGTAGGGGCTTTCTTT.

This sequence joins TRBV7-6 and TRBJ1-5; D not resolved. The germline V gene has CDR1 SGHVS and CDR2 FNYEAQ. This CDR3 contains 14 residues. Trimming took off 3 bases at V and 5 bases at J, with 11 bases between the two ends. CDR3 coding DNA: TGTGCCAGCAGCTTCCTGGGTTTGGATCAGCCCCAGCATTTT. It specifies CASSFLGLDQPQHF.